This TCR beta chain was recorded in a study of beta chain features in type 1 diabetes. For the study at large: Patients were similar to healthy donors in age and gender (as well as in cell yields). Study-wide points: Cells with high TCR expression could be over-represented when cDNA is sequenced. In all four CD4+ subsets, TCRB CDR3 length was significantly, moderately reduced in type 1 diabetes. Patients with type 1 diabetes carried fewer insertions and had more deletions at their VDJ junctions.

V gave up 1 base and J gave up 0 bases, with 15 bases separating them. CDR1 and CDR2 (germline): SGHAT, FQNNGV. CDR3 length equals 17 residues. Expressed TCRB transcripts were sequenced because the entire RNA isolate underwent reverse transcription. Method: immunoSEQ multiplex PCR; TCRdb's copy keeps in-frame clones and lacks some. This table holds under 850,000 clones, around 15% found once. Stem cell-like memory, regulatory, central memory and naive CD4+ cells were sorted via CD45RO/CCR7/CD25/CD127/CD95/CD27. The table lists this clone with a few counts. What it binds is unknown. The chain carries TRBV11-2 and TRBJ2-5; tentative D call: TRBD1 (7 bases). The TCR comes from a man aged 18-30 years with type 1 diabetes. The sequenced sample was naive CD4+ T cells from blood. The chain's CDR3 is CASSLGTAGGYQETQYF. CDR3 nucleotides: TGTGCCAGCAGCTTAGGGACGGCAGGGGGGTACCAAGAGACCCAGTACTTC. The entire variable domain, with the rest obtained from reference TRBV11-2 and TRBJ2-5, is as follows: EAGVAQSPRYKIIEKRQSVAFWCNPISGHATLYWYQQILGQGPKLLIQFQNNGVVDDSQLPKDRFSAERLKGVDSTLKIQPAKLEDSAVYLCASSLGTAGGYQETQYFGPGTRLLVL.